Listed below are T cell receptor beta chains from one sample, sequenced in a study of blood T cells in healthy people across ages. TCRdb re-called the 5' RACE reads through MiXCR, storing one row per CDR3 protein. Seen here are about a million distinct CDR3 sequences, about 51% observed once, and the top ten hold 20% to 25%. Sequenced: blood. The receptor source for this set is a woman in her fifties or sixties in good health. Both conserved end residues are trimmed from each CDR3.

V,CDR3
TRBV2,ASNGNSSPNEQF
TRBV20-1,SARGGPQETQY
TRBV7-2,ASTPLGRKQNTIY
TRBV7-2,ASRRVSGEIHEQY
TRBV5-1,ASSLEESSTDTQY
TRBV4-2,ASSQEIYQETQC
TRBV21-1,ASSNWQEDEQY
TRBV27,ASRPLLTGYEQY
TRBV3-1,ASSQADGSYGYT
TRBV20-1,SATRLVSGVSEQF
TRBV20-1,SAMGTSGSYEQY
TRBV5-1,ASSLKSDNEQF
TRBV5-1,ASSFGQKYQETQY
TRBV11-3,ASSARGRNEQY
TRBV7-9,ASSDMEREEQY
TRBV15,ATSGYRGGTEAF
TRBV4-3,ASSQVLGTGSYEQY
TRBV20-1,SGETGSGRDNEQF
TRBV12-3/TRBV12-4,ASRGRNSPLH
TRBV4-1,ASSSYGLNEQF
TRBV11-2,ASSFAGGGRGTEAF
TRBV24-1,ATSESSGRTETQY
TRBV21-1,ASSKNPGGRLFNSPLH
TRBV3-1,ASSHDTQETQY
TRBV12-3/TRBV12-4,ASTPIGAF
TRBV28,ASTSRKNIQY
TRBV20-1,SATGQGGGIQY
TRBV5-1,ASSLALGLSANEQF
TRBV5-1,ASSHDSDEQY
TRBV4-1,ASSQVDRGRETQY